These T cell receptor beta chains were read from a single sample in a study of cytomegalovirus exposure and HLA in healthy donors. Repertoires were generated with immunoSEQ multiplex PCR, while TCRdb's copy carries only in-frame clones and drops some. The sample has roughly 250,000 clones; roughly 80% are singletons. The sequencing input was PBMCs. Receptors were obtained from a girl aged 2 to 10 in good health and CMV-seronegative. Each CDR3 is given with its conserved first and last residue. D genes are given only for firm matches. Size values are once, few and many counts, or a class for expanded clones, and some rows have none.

CDR3nt: TGTGCCAGCAGTTTGGTGCGAAGGAGCCTCTATGGCTACACCTTC; CDR3aa: CASSLVRRSLYGYTF; j_gene: TRBJ1-2; abundance: -; v_gene: TRBV28; d_gene: -
CDR3nt: TGTGCCGGGGCCGGGACAGGGGACACCGGGGAGCTGTTTTTT; CDR3aa: CAGAGTGDTGELFF; j_gene: TRBJ2-2; abundance: -; v_gene: TRBV2; d_gene: TRBD1
CDR3nt: TGTGCCAGCAGGGAAACAGGGAGGAACACCGGGGAGCTGTTTTTT; CDR3aa: CASRETGRNTGELFF; j_gene: TRBJ2-2; abundance: -; v_gene: TRBV13; d_gene: -
CDR3nt: TGTGCCAGTAGTACCGGGACAGGGGCCTACGAGCAGTACTTC; CDR3aa: CASSTGTGAYEQYF; j_gene: TRBJ2-7; abundance: -; v_gene: TRBV19; d_gene: TRBD1
CDR3nt: TGTGCCAGCAGTTTCGGGGTTCCTCAGCCCCAGCATTTT; CDR3aa: CASSFGVPQPQHF; j_gene: TRBJ1-5; abundance: once; v_gene: TRBV28; d_gene: -
CDR3nt: TGCGCCAGCAGCTTGGATTCCGGACAGTATAATTCACCCCTCCACTTT; CDR3aa: CASSLDSGQYNSPLHF; j_gene: TRBJ1-6; abundance: -; v_gene: TRBV5-1; d_gene: -
CDR3nt: TGTGCCAGCAGCTTAGTTCGGCGGGCTGGGTACAATGAGCAGTTCTTC; CDR3aa: CASSLVRRAGYNEQFF; j_gene: TRBJ2-1; abundance: -; v_gene: TRBV7-8; d_gene: -
CDR3nt: TGTGCCAGCAGAAGACAGGGGGCCAGTGAGCAGTTCTTC; CDR3aa: CASRRQGASEQFF; j_gene: TRBJ2-1; abundance: -; v_gene: TRBV6-1; d_gene: TRBD1
CDR3nt: TGTGCCACCACTACAGGGGATGGGAATGAAAAACTGTTTTTT; CDR3aa: CATTTGDGNEKLFF; j_gene: TRBJ1-4; abundance: few; v_gene: TRBV27; d_gene: TRBD1
CDR3nt: TGTGCCAGCAGCTTAGACAAACGGAACAGGGGGTCAGAGACCCAGTACTTC; CDR3aa: CASSLDKRNRGSETQYF; j_gene: TRBJ2-5; abundance: -; v_gene: TRBV11-2; d_gene: TRBD1
CDR3nt: TGTGCCAGCAGCTTACCGACTCACCCTTCCCACCGCAGATGGCAGTTCTTC; CDR3aa: CASSLPTHPSHRRWQFF; j_gene: TRBJ2-1; abundance: few; v_gene: TRBV7-8; d_gene: -
CDR3nt: TGCGCCAGCAGCTACGGGACAGGTAACCAGCCCCAGCATTTT; CDR3aa: CASSYGTGNQPQHF; j_gene: TRBJ1-5; abundance: -; v_gene: TRBV5-1; d_gene: TRBD1
CDR3nt: TGTGCCAGCAGCGTAGCTTCAGCGGGGGGCCTGTACGAGCAGTACTTC; CDR3aa: CASSVASAGGLYEQYF; j_gene: TRBJ2-7; abundance: -; v_gene: TRBV9; d_gene: TRBD2
CDR3nt: TGTGCCAGCTGGGGAGGCGCCTACAATGAGCAGTTCTTC; CDR3aa: CASWGGAYNEQFF; j_gene: TRBJ2-1; abundance: -; v_gene: TRBV28; d_gene: -
CDR3nt: TGTGCCAGCAGCCCAGGGGGCCAGCCCCAGCATTTT; CDR3aa: CASSPGGQPQHF; j_gene: TRBJ1-5; abundance: few; v_gene: TRBV27; d_gene: TRBD1
CDR3nt: TGTGCCAGCATGGCGGGAGTAGGGTCCTACAATGAGCAGTTCTTC; CDR3aa: CASMAGVGSYNEQFF; j_gene: TRBJ2-1; abundance: few; v_gene: TRBV11-2; d_gene: TRBD2
CDR3nt: TGTGCCAGCAGCCAACAGGGTAGCAATCAGCCCCAGCATTTT; CDR3aa: CASSQQGSNQPQHF; j_gene: TRBJ1-5; abundance: -; v_gene: TRBV14; d_gene: -
CDR3nt: TGCGCCAGCAGTGAGCAGGGGAAGGACACTGAAGCTTTCTTT; CDR3aa: CASSEQGKDTEAFF; j_gene: TRBJ1-1; abundance: -; v_gene: TRBV10-1; d_gene: -